The next 30 T cell receptor beta chains were all read from a single sample in a study of glioma-infiltrating T cells. TCR alpha and beta CDR3 regions were amplified from RNA using iRepertoire nested multiplex PCR. TCRdb called the multiplex PCR reads again in MiXCR, with one record for every CDR3 protein. The sample lists some 160,000 distinct CDR3 sequences; around 40% were seen once. The sample was glioma tissue, nonneoplastic brain tissue, or PBMCs (not recorded which). These receptors all stem from a human donor with low-grade glioma or glioblastoma, undergoing nonglioma brain surgery, or in good health (not recorded which).

This clonotype was found many times. The chain uses TRBV20-1 and TRBJ2-1, with 14 bases aligning to TRBD2. The CDR3 loop spans 17 amino acids. Trimming cost V 2 bases and J 4 bases; bases outside gene matches: 7. Germline V lookup: CDR1 DFQATT, CDR2 SNEGSKA (reference sequence). For the CDR3, the DNA is TGCAGTGCTAGACCTGCGGGGACTAGCGGGAGATACAATGAGCAGTTCTTC. Encoded protein: CSARPAGTSGRYNEQFF.

V usage is TRBV7-2 and J usage is TRBJ2-1; D not resolved. The CDR3 has 16 residues. The V end lost 2 bases, the J end lost 0 bases, and 11 bases lay between the germline ends. Germline loops: CDR1 SGHTA, CDR2 FQGNSA. The CDR3 nucleotides read TGTGCCAGCAGCTTAATCCTCGGCGCCTCCTACAATGAGCAGTTCTTC. This gives the protein CASSLILGASYNEQFF. Looking up the rest from reference TRBV7-2 and TRBJ2-1 gives the full variable domain: GAGVSQSPSNKVTEKGKDVELRCDPISGHTALYWYRQSLGQGLEFLIYFQGNSAPDKSGLPSDRFSAERTGGSVSTLTIQRTQQEDSAVYLCASSLILGASYNEQFFGPGTRLTVL.

On this clonotype itself: A much bigger clone sits one base away, suggesting this may be a read error. This rearrangement joins TRBV3-1 to TRBJ1-3, with D tentatively TRBD1 (5 bases). The germline CDR1 and CDR2 sequences are LGHDT and YNNKEL (reference sequence). The V end lost 0 bases, the J end lost 4 bases, and 7 bases lay between the germline ends. This CDR3 is built from 14 residues. The CDR3 coding sequence is TGTGCCAGCAGCCAAGAGGACACGGGAAACACCATATATTTT. This sequence encodes CASSQEDTGNTIYF.

This clonotype appeared many times. This chain links TRBV20-1 with TRBJ2-1; 14 bases fit TRBD2. This CDR3 has 19 residues. J was trimmed by 4 bases and V by 4 bases; bases with no gene match: 15. Germline V gene sequence: CDR1 DFQATT, CDR2 SNEGSKA (reference sequence). The CDR3 DNA is TGCAGTGCTATCAGTACCGGGACTAGCGGGAGAGGGGGATACAATGAGCAGTTCTTC. It translates to CSAISTGTSGRGGYNEQFF.

At least ten counts were recorded for this clonotype. The chain joins TRBV20-1 to TRBJ2-1, with 10 positions matching TRBD2. The CDR3 runs 16 residues. V gave up 6 bases and J gave up 8 bases; unmatched junction bases: 16. Germline CDR1 is DFQATT and CDR2 is SNEGSKA (reference sequence). The CDR3 loop is CSALTSGFFRGDEQFF. The CDR3 coding sequence is TGCAGTGCGTTGACTAGCGGGTTTTTTCGGGGCGATGAGCAGTTCTTC.

The chain links TRBV5-4 to TRBJ2-3; D tentatively fits TRBD1 or TRBD2 (5 bases each). Between the trimmed V and J ends, which lost 9 bases and 2 bases, there was a span of 19 bases. CDR1 is SGHNT, CDR2 YYREEE, per germline (reference sequence). The length of the CDR3 is 15 residues. The CDR3 sequence is CATRMGVPDTDTQYF. The CDR3 nucleotides are TGTGCCACCAGAATGGGGGTTCCTGACACAGATACGCAGTATTTT.

This clonotype was found a few times. A much more abundant neighbour one base away suggests this may be a read error. The rearrangement links TRBV14 to TRBJ2-1, with D maybe TRBD2 (6 bases). There are 14 residues in the CDR3. The germline V gene has CDR1 SGHDN and CDR2 FVKESK. V was trimmed by 7 bases and J by 6 bases, leaving 16 bases between them. The CDR3 nucleotides read TGTGCCAGCACCCGGTCGGAGGGATCCAATGAGCAGTTCTTC. This codes for CASTRSEGSNEQFF.

In this sample, this clonotype turned up many times. V gene TRBV28 combines with J gene TRBJ1-1; D is uncertain. The V end lost 3 bases, the J end lost 2 bases, and 7 bases lay between the germline ends. The CDR3 consists of 13 residues. Germline V gene sequence: CDR1 MDHEN, CDR2 SYDVKM. The CDR3 sequence: CASSLPANTEAFF. The CDR3 DNA reads TGTGCCAGCAGTTTGCCCGCTAACACTGAAGCTTTCTTT.

In the case of this clonotype: A read error may be the cause here, since a much bigger clone is one base away. This sequence joins TRBV25-1 and TRBJ2-1; 9 bases map to TRBD2. Germline CDR1 reads MGHDK; CDR2 reads SYGVNS. This CDR3 region has 16 residues. V trimming: 2 bases; J trimming: 1 base; junction bases outside the gene matches: 3. This CDR3 reads CASSERSGRSYNEQFF. The CDR3, as DNA: TGTGCCAGCAGTGAACGAAGCGGGAGGTCCTACAATGAGCAGTTCTTC.

The sample holds many counts of this clonotype. The V and J genes are TRBV28 and TRBJ2-5; 7 nucleotides agree with TRBD1. Trimming took 5 bases from V and 2 from J; bases not matched to a gene: 5. CDR3 length equals 14 residues. CDR1 MDHEN and CDR2 SYDVKM come from the germline V gene. The CDR3 is CASSTGTAQETQYF. CDR3 nucleotide sequence: TGTGCCAGCAGTACCGGGACAGCACAAGAGACCCAGTACTTC.

This clonotype was detected only a few times. One end of the junction fails to match germline, which may point to a read error. V usage is TRBV7-8 and J usage is TRBJ1-1; 7 positions match TRBD1. Germline V gene sequence: CDR1 SGHVS, CDR2 FQNEAQ. The CDR3 is made up of 16 amino acids. This chain's CDR3 is CASSLNPGQQNTGAFF. The CDR3 DNA reads TGTGCCAGCAGCTTAAATCCGGGACAGCAGAACACTGGAGCTTTCTTT.

Note on this clonotype: This may be a read error, as it is one base from a much larger clone. V gene TRBV14 combines with J gene TRBJ1-1; the D gene is possibly TRBD1 (5 bases). The V gene's germline CDR1 is SGHDN and CDR2 FVKESK. The CDR3 has 15 amino acids. CDR3: CASRQVSSGYTEAFF. The CDR3 DNA is TGTGCCAGCAGGCAAGTCTCCTCAGGGTACACTGAAGCTTTCTTT.

To note about this clonotype: A much bigger clone sits one base away, suggesting this may be a read error. This chain joins TRBV28 and TRBJ2-5; D is possibly TRBD1 or TRBD2 (5 bases each). The germline V gene has CDR1 MDHEN and CDR2 SYDVKM. The CDR3 consists of 12 residues. CDR3 sequence reads: CASEGNQDTQYF. For the CDR3, the DNA is TGTGCCAGCGAGGGGAACCAAGATACCCAGTACTTC.

The genes are TRBV2 and TRBJ1-6; no firm D call. The CDR3 is made up of 15 amino acids. V was trimmed by 1 base and J by 7 bases, leaving 11 bases between them. Germline V CDR1 and CDR2: SNHLY, FYNNEI. CDR3 nucleotide sequence: TGTGCCAGCAGTGAAGACGGCAACTTAAATTCACCCCTCCACTTT. This translates into CASSEDGNLNSPLHF.

There are many counts of this clonotype. The chain is built from TRBV20-1 and TRBJ2-7; 9 bases are shared with TRBD2. The ends lost 6 bases at V and 0 bases at J; junction bases unmatched: 6. This CDR3 has 14 amino acids. Germline loops: CDR1 DFQATT, CDR2 SNEGSKA (reference sequence). CDR3 in amino acids: CSANLAGSSYEQYF. In DNA, the CDR3 is TGCAGTGCCAACCTAGCGGGAAGCTCCTACGAGCAGTACTTC.

This clonotype was counted between two and nine times. The CDR3 spells CASSSGTKINPNQPQHF. The CDR3 DNA follows: TGTGCCAGCAGCTCCGGCACCAAGATCAATCCAAATCAGCCCCAGCATTTT. The chain joins TRBV2 to TRBJ1-5; the D is unclear. The ends were cut back, 6 bases at V and 4 bases at J, with 22 bases in the middle. Germline V gives CDR1 SNHLY, CDR2 FYNNEI. The CDR3 consists of 17 residues.

This chain joins TRBV29-1 and TRBJ1-2; no definite D call. V was clipped by 5 bases and J by 1 base, with 8 bases between them. CDR1 and CDR2 (germline): SQVTM, ANQGSEA. The CDR3 totals 12 residues. CDR3 loop: CSVRPGNYGYTF. In DNA, the CDR3 is TGCAGCGTTCGTCCGGGTAACTATGGCTACACCTTC.

A note on this clonotype: The conserved phenylalanine or tryptophan normally closing the CDR3 is absent here, so this likely arose from a read error. Because the CDR3's place on the DNA is in doubt, the DNA is left out and the CDR3 is given as listed by TCRdb. The genes are TRBV6-5 and TRBJ1-1; the tabulated D call, TRBD1, remains unverified against the DNA. The CDR3 length equals 11 residues, ends included. In germline, CDR1 is MNHEY, CDR2 SVGAGI. The CDR3 reads CASSYGGASFS.

In regard to this clonotype: Given a much more abundant clone one base away, this may be a read error. The V call is TRBV20-1, the J call TRBJ2-2; the D is unclear. The length of the CDR3 is 14 residues. Germline V gene data show CDR1 as DFQATT and CDR2 as SNEGSKA (reference sequence). The V gene lost 3 bases and the J gene lost 7 bases, with 15 bases spanning the gap. CDR3 sequence reads: CSASLWISGGELFF. CDR3 DNA: TGCAGTGCTAGTCTCTGGATTTCAGGCGGGGAGCTGTTTTTT.

The table lists this clonotype with a few counts. This chain uses TRBV19 with TRBJ2-7, with a possible D match to TRBD2 (6 bases). Germline CDR1 is LNHDA and CDR2 is SQIVND (reference sequence). The CDR3 spans 15 residues. Trimming stripped 3 bases from V and 3 bases from J, with 15 bases between. CDR3 in DNA: TGTGCCAGTAGTATGGGGGGAAGCTTAAGCTACGAGCAGTACTTC. This sequence encodes CASSMGGSLSYEQYF.

Concerning this clonotype itself: A much larger clone lies one base from this, so it may be a read error. It is likely a read error, because the conserved phenylalanine at the end of the CDR3 is missing. This chain joins TRBV7-3 and TRBJ1-1; D uncertain. This CDR3 comprises 13 residues. The germline gives CDR1 SGHTA, CDR2 FQGTGA. The V and J ends lost 4 bases and 1 base respectively, with 7 bases between them. The CDR3: CASSSGRNTEAFC. In DNA form, the CDR3 reads TGTGCCAGCAGCTCTGGACGGAACACTGAAGCTTTCTGT.

This clonotype was recorded at least ten times. The gene calls are TRBV7-9 and TRBJ1-5; no clear D. Between the trimmed V and J ends, which lost 2 bases and 4 bases, there was a span of 3 bases. Germline CDR1 and CDR2: SEHNR and FQNEAQ (reference sequence). The CDR3 covers 12 residues. The CDR3 loop reads CASSLTNQPQHF. The CDR3 nucleotides read TGTGCCAGCAGCTTAACGAATCAGCCCCAGCATTTT.

This sequence joins TRBV7-2 and TRBJ2-3; TRBD2 matches at 9 bases. This CDR3 has 16 amino acids. From germline, CDR1 is SGHTA and CDR2 FQGNSA. Trimming took 5 bases from V and 0 from J; bases not matched to a gene: 6. The CDR3 nucleotides read TGTGCCAGCAGCGACGGACTAGCGACTAGCACAGATACGCAGTATTTT. Protein: CASSDGLATSTDTQYF. Together with reference TRBV7-2 and TRBJ2-3, the CDR3 gives the full variable domain: GAGVSQSPSNKVTEKGKDVELRCDPISGHTALYWYRQSLGQGLEFLIYFQGNSAPDKSGLPSDRFSAERTGGSVSTLTIQRTQQEDSAVYLCASSDGLATSTDTQYFGPGTRLTVL.

The J gene is TRBJ2-1, the V gene TRBV20-1; TRBD2 matches at 11 bases. Germline CDR1 reads DFQATT; CDR2 reads SNEGSKA (reference sequence). The J segment lost 9 bases and the V segment lost 7 bases, leaving 14 bases of the junction unmatched. The CDR3 is 15 residues long. The CDR3 is CSGKGTSGGRSEQFF. The CDR3 DNA reads as TGCAGTGGCAAGGGGACTAGCGGAGGCCGGAGTGAGCAGTTCTTC.

In the case of this clonotype: A read error may be the cause here, since a much bigger clone is one base away. V and J are TRBV10-3 and TRBJ1-2; D is uncertain. This CDR3 is built from 14 residues. Germline CDR1 and CDR2: ENHRY and SYGVKD. Trimming took 0 bases from V and 6 from J, leaving 11 bases between them. The CDR3 DNA reads as TGTGCCATCAGTGAGTCGGCCCTCGAGGATGGCTACACCTTC. Amino acids: CAISESALEDGYTF.

A note on this clonotype: An end of the junction differs from the germline gene, which may be a read error. CDR3 bases: TGCGCCAGCACACCACAGGGGTCGAAGACCGGGGAGCTGTTTTTT. Translation gives CASTPQGSKTGELFF. The rearrangement joins TRBV5-1 to TRBJ2-2; TRBD1 matches 7 bases. Germline CDR1 and CDR2: SGHRS and YFSETQ. This CDR3 comprises 15 residues.

As for this clonotype: This may stem from a read error, because a much larger clone lies one nucleotide away. The V call is TRBV28, the J call TRBJ2-7; 7 nucleotides match TRBD1. The trim removed 3 bases at V and 2 bases at J, leaving 7 bases unmatched. The CDR3 has 15 residues. Germline CDR1 MDHEN, CDR2 SYDVKM. CDR3 in amino acids: CASSFHWDSTYEQYF. The CDR3 region has the DNA TGTGCCAGCAGTTTCCATTGGGACAGCACCTACGAGCAGTACTTC. Full variable domain (remainder filled in from reference TRBV28 and TRBJ2-7): DVKVTQSSRYLVKRTGEKVFLECVQDMDHENMFWYRQDPGLGLRLIYFSYDVKMKEKGDIPEGYSVSREKKERFSLILESASTNQTSMYLCASSFHWDSTYEQYFGPGTRLTVT.

Remarks on this clonotype: A much larger clone is a single base away; this may be a read error. The chain uses TRBV4-2 and TRBJ2-5; maybe TRBD2 (5 bases). Germline V gene data show CDR1 as LGHNA and CDR2 as YNFKEQ. The CDR3 covers 15 residues. Trimming took off 4 bases at V and 5 bases at J, with 17 bases between the two ends. This CDR3 reads CASSPQARGQETQYF. CDR3 bases: TGTGCCAGCAGCCCCCAGGCGAGAGGGCAGGAGACCCAGTACTTC.

This clonotype has ten or more counts. The V and J genes are TRBV7-2 and TRBJ1-2; unclear D gene. Germline CDR1 and CDR2: SGHTA and FQGNSA. The CDR3 totals 13 residues. V dropped 8 bases and J dropped 0 bases, with 10 bases sitting between them. The CDR3 is CASGPGPNYGYTF. DNA for the CDR3: TGTGCCAGCGGTCCTGGCCCTAACTATGGCTACACCTTC.

Notes on this clonotype: This could be a read error, since a much larger clone is one nucleotide away. J is TRBJ2-5 and V is TRBV28; D is undetermined. The germline V gene encodes CDR1 MDHEN and CDR2 SYDVKM. V was trimmed by 6 bases and J by 0 bases, leaving 8 bases between them. The CDR3 spans 13 residues. The DNA for the CDR3 is TGTGCCAGCAGCCAGCAAAACCAAGAGACCCAGTACTTC. Amino acid sequence: CASSQQNQETQYF.